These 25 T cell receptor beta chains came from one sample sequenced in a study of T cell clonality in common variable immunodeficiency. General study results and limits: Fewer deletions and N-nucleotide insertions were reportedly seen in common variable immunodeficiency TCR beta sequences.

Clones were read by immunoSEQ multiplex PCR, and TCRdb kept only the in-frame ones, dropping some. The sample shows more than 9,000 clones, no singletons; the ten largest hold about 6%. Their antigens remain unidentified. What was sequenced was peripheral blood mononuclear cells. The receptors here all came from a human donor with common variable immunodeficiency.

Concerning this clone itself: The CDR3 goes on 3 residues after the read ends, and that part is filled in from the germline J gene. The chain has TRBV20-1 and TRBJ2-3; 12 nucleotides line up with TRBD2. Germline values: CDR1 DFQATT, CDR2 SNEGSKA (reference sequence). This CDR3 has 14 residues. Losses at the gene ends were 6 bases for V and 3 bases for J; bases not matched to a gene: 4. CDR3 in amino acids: CSAPLAGGTDTQYF. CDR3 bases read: TGCAGTGCCCCCCTAGCGGGGGGGACAGATACG.

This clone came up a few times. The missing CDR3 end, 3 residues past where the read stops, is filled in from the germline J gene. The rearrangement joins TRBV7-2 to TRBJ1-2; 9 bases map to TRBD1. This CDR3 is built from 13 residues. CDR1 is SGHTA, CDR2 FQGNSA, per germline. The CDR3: CASSPRQGGGYTF. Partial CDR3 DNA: TGTGCCAGCAGCCCTCGACAGGGGGGGGGC.

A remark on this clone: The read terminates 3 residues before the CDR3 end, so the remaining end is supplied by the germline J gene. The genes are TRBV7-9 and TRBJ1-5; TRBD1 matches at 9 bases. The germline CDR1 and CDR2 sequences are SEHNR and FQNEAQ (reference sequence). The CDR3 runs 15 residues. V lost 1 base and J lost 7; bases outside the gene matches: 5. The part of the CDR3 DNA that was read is TGTGCCAGCAGCTTAGGGACAGGGGAGGGACAGCCC. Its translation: CASSLGTGEGQP. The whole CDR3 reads CASSLGTGEGQPQHF.

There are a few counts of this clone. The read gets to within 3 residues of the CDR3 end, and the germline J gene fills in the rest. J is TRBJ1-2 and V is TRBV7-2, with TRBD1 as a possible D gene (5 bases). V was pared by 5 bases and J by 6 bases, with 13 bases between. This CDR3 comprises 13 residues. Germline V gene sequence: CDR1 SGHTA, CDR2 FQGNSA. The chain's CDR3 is CASSVGWGDGYTF. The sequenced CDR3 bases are TGTGCCAGCAGCGTTGGTTGGGGCGATGGC.

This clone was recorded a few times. The CDR3 spells CASRTGTGGYEQYF. The CDR3 bases that were read are TGCGCCAGCCGTACCGGGACAGGGGGCTACGAG. V gene TRBV5-1 combines with J gene TRBJ2-7; TRBD1 aligns across 11 bases. Read sequence stops 3 residues before the CDR3 end, and the germline J gene provides the missing end. Germline CDR1 is SGHRS and CDR2 is YFSETQ. After removal of 7 bases from V and 3 bases from J, the junction contained 6 bases not matched to a gene. The CDR3 covers 14 residues.

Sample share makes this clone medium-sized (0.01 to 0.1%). CDR3 DNA, as far as it was read: TGCAGCGTTAAGGGTCAGTGGAACACTGAA. It encodes CSVKGQWNTE. The full-length CDR3 reads as CSVKGQWNTEAFF. V is TRBV29-1 and J is TRBJ1-1; the D is unclear. The read terminates 3 residues ahead of where the CDR3 ends, so the germline J gene completes it. The V end was cut by 5 bases, the J end by 1 base, with 11 bases between. Germline CDR1 SQVTM, CDR2 ANQGSEA. The CDR3 contains 13 residues.

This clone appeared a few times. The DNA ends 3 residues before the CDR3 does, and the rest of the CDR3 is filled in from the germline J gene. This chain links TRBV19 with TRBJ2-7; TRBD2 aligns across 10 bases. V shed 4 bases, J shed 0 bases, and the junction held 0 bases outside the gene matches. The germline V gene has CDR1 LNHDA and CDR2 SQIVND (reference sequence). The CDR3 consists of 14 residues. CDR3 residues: CASSTSGSSYEQYF. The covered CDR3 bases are TGTGCCAGTAGTACTAGCGGGAGCTCCTACGAG.

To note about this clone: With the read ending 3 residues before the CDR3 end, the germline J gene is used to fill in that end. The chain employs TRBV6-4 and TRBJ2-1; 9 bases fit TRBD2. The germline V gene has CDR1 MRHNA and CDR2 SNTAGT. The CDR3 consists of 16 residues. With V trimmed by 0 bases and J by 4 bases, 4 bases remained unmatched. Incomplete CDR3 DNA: TGTGCCAGCAGTGACTCGACTAGCGGATCGTACAATGAG. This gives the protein CASSDSTSGSYNE. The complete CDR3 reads CASSDSTSGSYNEQFF.

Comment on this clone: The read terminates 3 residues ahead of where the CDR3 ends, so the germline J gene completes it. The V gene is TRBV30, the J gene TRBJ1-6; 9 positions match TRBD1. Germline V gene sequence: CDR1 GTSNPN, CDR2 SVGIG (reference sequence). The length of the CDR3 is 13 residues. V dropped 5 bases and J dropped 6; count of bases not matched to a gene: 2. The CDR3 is CAWDRGVNSPLHF. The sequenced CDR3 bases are TGTGCCTGGGACAGGGGGGTTAATTCACCC.

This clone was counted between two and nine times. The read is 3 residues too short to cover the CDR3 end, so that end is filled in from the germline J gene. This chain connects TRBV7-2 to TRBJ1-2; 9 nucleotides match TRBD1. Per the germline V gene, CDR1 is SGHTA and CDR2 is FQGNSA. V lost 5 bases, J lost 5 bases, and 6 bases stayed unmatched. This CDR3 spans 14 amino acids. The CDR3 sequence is CASSPTGQGYGYTF. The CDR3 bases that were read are TGTGCCAGCAGCCCGACGGGACAGGGATATGGC.

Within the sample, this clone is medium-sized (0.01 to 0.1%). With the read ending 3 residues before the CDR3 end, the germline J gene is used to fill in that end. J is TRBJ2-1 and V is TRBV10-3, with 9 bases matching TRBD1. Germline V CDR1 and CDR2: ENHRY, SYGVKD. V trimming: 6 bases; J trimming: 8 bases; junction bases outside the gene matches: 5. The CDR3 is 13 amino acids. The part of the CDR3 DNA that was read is TGTGCCATCAGGGGACAGGGCGGGGATGAG. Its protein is CAIRGQGGDE. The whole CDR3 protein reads CAIRGQGGDEQFF.

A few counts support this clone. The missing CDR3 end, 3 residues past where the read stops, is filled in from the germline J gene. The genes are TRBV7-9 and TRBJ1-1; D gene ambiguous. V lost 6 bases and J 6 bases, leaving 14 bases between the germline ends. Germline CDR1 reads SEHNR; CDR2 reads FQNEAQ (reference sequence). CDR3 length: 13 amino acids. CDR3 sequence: CASSGVGGAEAFF. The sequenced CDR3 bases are TGTGCCAGCAGTGGCGTTGGCGGGGCTGAA.

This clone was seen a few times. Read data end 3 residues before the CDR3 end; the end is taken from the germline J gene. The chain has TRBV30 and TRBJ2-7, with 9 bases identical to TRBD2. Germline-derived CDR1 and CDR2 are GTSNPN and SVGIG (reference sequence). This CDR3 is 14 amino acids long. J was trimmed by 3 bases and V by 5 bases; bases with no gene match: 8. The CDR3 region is CAWAPGLAYYEQYF. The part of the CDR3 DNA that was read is TGTGCCTGGGCTCCAGGACTAGCGTACTACGAG.

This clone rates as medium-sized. The part of the CDR3 DNA that was read is TGTGCCTGGAGTCCCCGGGAGCGGGACTACAATGAG. This codes for CAWSPRERDYNE. The whole CDR3 sequence is CAWSPRERDYNEQFF. The chain recombines TRBV30 with TRBJ2-1, with TRBD2 matching over 7 bases. The read ends 3 residues early relative to the CDR3; the germline J gene fills the gap. The germline V gene has CDR1 GTSNPN and CDR2 SVGIG (reference sequence). CDR3 size: 15 residues. V trimming: 2 bases; J trimming: 3 bases; junction bases outside the gene matches: 7.

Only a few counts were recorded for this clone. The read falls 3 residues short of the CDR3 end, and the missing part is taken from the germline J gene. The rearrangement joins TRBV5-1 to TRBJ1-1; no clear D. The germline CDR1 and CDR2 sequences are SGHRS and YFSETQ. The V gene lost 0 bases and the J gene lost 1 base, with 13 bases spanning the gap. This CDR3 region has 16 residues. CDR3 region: CASSLGYMAENTEAFF. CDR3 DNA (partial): TGCGCCAGCAGCTTGGGGTACATGGCGGAGAACACTGAA.

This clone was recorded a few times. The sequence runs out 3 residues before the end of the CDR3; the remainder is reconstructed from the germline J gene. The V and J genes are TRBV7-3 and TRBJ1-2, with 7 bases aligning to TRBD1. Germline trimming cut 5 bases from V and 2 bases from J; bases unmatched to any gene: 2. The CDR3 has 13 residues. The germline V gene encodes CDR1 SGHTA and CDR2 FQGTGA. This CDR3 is CASSRDSNYGYTF. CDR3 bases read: TGTGCCAGCAGCCGGGACAGCAACTATGGC.

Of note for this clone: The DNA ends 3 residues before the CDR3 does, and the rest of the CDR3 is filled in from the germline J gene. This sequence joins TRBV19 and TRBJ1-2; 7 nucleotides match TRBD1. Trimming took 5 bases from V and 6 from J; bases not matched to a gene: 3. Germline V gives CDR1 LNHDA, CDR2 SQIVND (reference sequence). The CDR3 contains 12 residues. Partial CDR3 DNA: TGTGCCAGTAGTGCGGACAGGAATGGC. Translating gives CASSADRNG. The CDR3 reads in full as CASSADRNGYTF.

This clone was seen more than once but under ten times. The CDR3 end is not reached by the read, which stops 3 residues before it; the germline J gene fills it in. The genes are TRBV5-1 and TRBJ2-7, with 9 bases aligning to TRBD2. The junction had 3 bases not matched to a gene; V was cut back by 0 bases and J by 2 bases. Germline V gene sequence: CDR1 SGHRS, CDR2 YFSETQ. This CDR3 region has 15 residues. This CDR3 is CASSLVAGGPYEQYF. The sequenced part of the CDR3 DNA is TGCGCCAGCAGCTTGGTGGCGGGAGGGCCCTACGAG.

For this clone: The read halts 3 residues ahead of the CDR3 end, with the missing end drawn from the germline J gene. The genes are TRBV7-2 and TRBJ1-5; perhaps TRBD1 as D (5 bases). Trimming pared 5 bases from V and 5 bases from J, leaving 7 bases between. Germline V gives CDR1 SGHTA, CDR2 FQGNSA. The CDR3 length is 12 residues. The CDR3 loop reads CASSQGYQPQHF. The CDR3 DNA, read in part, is TGTGCCAGCAGCCAGGGATATCAGCCC.

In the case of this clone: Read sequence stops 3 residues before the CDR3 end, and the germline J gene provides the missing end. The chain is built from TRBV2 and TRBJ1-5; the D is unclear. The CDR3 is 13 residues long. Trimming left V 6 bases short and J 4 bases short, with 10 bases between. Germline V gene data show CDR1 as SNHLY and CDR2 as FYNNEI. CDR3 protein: CASRKDYNQPQHF. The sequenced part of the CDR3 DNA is TGTGCCAGCAGGAAGGACTATAATCAGCCC.

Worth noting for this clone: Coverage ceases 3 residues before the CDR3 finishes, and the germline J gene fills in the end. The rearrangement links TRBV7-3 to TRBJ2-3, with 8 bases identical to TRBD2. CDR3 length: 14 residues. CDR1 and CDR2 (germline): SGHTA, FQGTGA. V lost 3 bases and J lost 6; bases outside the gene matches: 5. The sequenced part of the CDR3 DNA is TGTGCCAGCAGCTTCTCAGCGGGAGATGATACG. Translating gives CASSFSAGDDT. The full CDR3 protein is CASSFSAGDDTQYF.

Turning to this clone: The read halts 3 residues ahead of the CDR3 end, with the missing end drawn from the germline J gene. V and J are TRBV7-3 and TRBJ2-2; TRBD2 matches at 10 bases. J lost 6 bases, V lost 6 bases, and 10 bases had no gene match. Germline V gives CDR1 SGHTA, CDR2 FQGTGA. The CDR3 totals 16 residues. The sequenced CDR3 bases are TGTGCCAGCAGGCCCTCTAGCGGGAGCGGTTCCGGGGAG. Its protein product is CASRPSSGSGSGE. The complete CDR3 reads CASRPSSGSGSGELFF. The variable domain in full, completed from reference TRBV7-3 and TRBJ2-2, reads GAGVSQTPSNKVTEKGKYVELRCDPISGHTALYWYRQSLGQGPEFLIYFQGTGAADDSGLPNDRFFAVRPEGSVSTLKIQRTERGDSAVYLCASRPSSGSGSGELFFGEGSRLTVL.

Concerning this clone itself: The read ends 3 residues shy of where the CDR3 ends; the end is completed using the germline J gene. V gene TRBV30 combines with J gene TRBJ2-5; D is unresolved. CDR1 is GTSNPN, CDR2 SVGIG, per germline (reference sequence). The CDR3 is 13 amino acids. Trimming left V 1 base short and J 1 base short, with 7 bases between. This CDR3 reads CAWSGWAQETQYF. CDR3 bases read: TGTGCCTGGAGTGGATGGGCCCAAGAGACC.

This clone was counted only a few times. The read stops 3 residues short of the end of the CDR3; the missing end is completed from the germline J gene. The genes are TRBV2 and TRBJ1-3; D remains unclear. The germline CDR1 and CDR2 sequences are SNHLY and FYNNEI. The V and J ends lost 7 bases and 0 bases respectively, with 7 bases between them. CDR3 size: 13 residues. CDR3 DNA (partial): TGTGCCAGCATATTTTCCTCTGGAAACACC. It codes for CASIFSSGNT. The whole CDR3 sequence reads CASIFSSGNTIYF.

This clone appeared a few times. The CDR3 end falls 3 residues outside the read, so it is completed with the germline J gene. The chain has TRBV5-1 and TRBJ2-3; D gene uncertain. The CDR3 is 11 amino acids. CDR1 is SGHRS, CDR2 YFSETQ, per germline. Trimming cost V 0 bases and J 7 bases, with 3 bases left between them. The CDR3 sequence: CASSLANTQYF. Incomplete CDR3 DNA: TGCGCCAGCAGCTTGGCCAATACG.